Sequencing of this T cell receptor beta chain was carried out in a study of shared clonotypes between healthy human individuals. The CDR3 is made up of 16 amino acids. Trimming at V came to 5 bases and at J to 1 base, leaving 2 bases not matched to a gene. Germline V gene data show CDR1 as SGHTA and CDR2 as FQGTGA. With respect to this clone: This same CDR3 is encoded by further DNA sequences in the sample.

TCRdb's table, derived via immunoSEQ multiplex PCR, lists solely in-frame clones and lacks some. The sample records 2 million to 3 million clones, roughly 93% being singletons. The sequence was obtained from a man aged 18 to 29 in good health. Some clones in this sample may be carry-over from other donors' samples. The chain employs TRBV7-3 and TRBJ2-3; 14 nucleotides agree with TRBD2. The specimen was naive CD4+ T cells from PBMCs. Subset: CD45RA+ positively selected. The chain's CDR3 is CASSLGLAGGTDTQYF. The CDR3 DNA follows: TGTGCCAGCAGCCTGGGACTAGCGGGAGGCACAGATACGCAGTATTTT.